These 27 T cell receptor beta chains share one sample of origin, sequenced in a study of blood T cell repertoires in COVID-19. Clones were sequenced by immunoSEQ multiplex PCR, and TCRdb holds only the in-frame ones, with some missing. The sample lists 140,000 to 150,000 clones; about nine tenths were seen once. Sequenced sample: peripheral blood. The receptors originated from a human donor in a cohort sampled during active COVID-19.

This chain uses TRBV6-6 with TRBJ1-1; maybe TRBD1 (5 bases). V lost 2 bases and J lost 1, with 14 bases in between. Germline values: CDR1 MNHNY, CDR2 SVGAGI (reference sequence). The CDR3 consists of 16 residues. The CDR3 sequence: CASSYGGGGRNTEAFF. The CDR3 DNA sequence: TGTGCCAGCAGTTACGGGGGAGGCGGACGGAACACTGAAGCTTTCTTT.

The rearrangement links TRBV19 to TRBJ2-1, with D maybe TRBD1 (8 bases). Trimming removed 9 bases from V and 8 bases from J, with 35 bases in between. Per germline, CDR1 LNHDA and CDR2 SQIVND (reference sequence). CDR3 length equals 19 residues. The DNA for the CDR3 is TGTGCCAGCGCCCCCTCCCATGCAGGGGGCGGAGGGGGGGCCTATGAGCAGTTCTTC. Amino acid sequence: CASAPSHAGGGGGAYEQFF. Full variable domain (missing parts from reference TRBV19 and TRBJ2-1): DGGITQSPKYLFRKEGQNVTLSCEQNLNHDAMYWYRQDPGQGLRLIYYSQIVNDFQKGDIAEGYSVSREKKESFPLTVTSAQKNPTAFYLCASAPSHAGGGGGAYEQFFGPGTRLTVL.

This clone was counted once. The genes are TRBV30 and TRBJ1-5; 10 nucleotides match TRBD1. Germline assignment: CDR1 GTSNPN and CDR2 SVGIG (reference sequence). The V gene end was trimmed by 0 bases and the J gene end by 2 bases; junction bases not matched to a gene: 10. The CDR3 is made up of 18 amino acids. CDR3 DNA sequence: TGTGCCTGGAGTGTAGGCGGATCCGGGACAGGGGGCAATCAGCCCCAGCATTTT. The encoded protein is CAWSVGGSGTGGNQPQHF.

The chain is built from TRBV19 and TRBJ2-7; D perhaps matches TRBD1 (6 bases). The CDR3 is made up of 14 amino acids. Germline V gene lookup returns CDR1 LNHDA and CDR2 SQIVND (reference sequence). The V end was cut by 9 bases, the J end by 6 bases, with 21 bases between. The CDR3 sequence: CARKGYRVRREQYF. Here the CDR3 DNA reads TGTGCCAGAAAAGGTTACAGGGTTCGCCGCGAGCAGTACTTC. Combining the CDR3 with reference TRBV19 and TRBJ2-7 gives the whole variable domain DGGITQSPKYLFRKEGQNVTLSCEQNLNHDAMYWYRQDPGQGLRLIYYSQIVNDFQKGDIAEGYSVSREKKESFPLTVTSAQKNPTAFYLCARKGYRVRREQYFGPGTRLTVT.

The genes are TRBV7-9 and TRBJ1-1; 11 bases are shared with TRBD1. Losses at the gene ends were 4 bases for V and 3 bases for J; bases not matched to a gene: 1. The CDR3 is 14 residues long. Germline V CDR1 and CDR2: SEHNR, FQNEAQ (reference sequence). The CDR3 spells CASSWGQGDTEAFF. The CDR3, as DNA: TGTGCCAGCAGCTGGGGACAGGGGGACACTGAAGCTTTCTTT.

This clone ranks as medium-sized. This chain uses TRBV7-2 with TRBJ2-7, with D perhaps TRBD1 (6 bases). Trimming removed 5 bases from V and 0 bases from J, with 17 bases in between. Germline assignment: CDR1 SGHTA and CDR2 FQGNSA. This CDR3 is 16 amino acids long. In DNA, the CDR3 is TGTGCCAGCAGCCCACCCCCCGGGACACTCTCCTACGAGCAGTACTTC. Amino acid sequence: CASSPPPGTLSYEQYF.

The rearrangement links TRBV2 to TRBJ2-1; D is undetermined. V was trimmed by 5 bases and J by 15 bases, leaving 20 bases between them. Germline loops: CDR1 SNHLY, CDR2 FYNNEI. This CDR3 is built from 13 residues. The CDR3 reads CASSFVGPKSPFF. The CDR3 DNA follows: TGTGCCAGCAGTTTTGTGGGCCCAAAGAGCCCGTTCTTC.

V gene TRBV27 combines with J gene TRBJ1-4, with a possible D match to TRBD1 (6 bases). The CDR3 contains 16 residues. Trimming shortened V by 3 bases and J by 4 bases, and 15 bases separated the two germline ends. Germline CDR1 MNHEY, CDR2 SMNVEV (reference sequence). The CDR3 sequence is CASSFYRVGYNEKLFF. DNA of the CDR3: TGTGCCAGCAGTTTTTACAGGGTAGGGTATAATGAAAAACTGTTTTTT.

This chain connects TRBV11-2 to TRBJ2-1; D is perhaps TRBD2 (6 bases). In germline, CDR1 is SGHAT, CDR2 FQNNGV. Deletions cut 4 bases from V and 8 bases from J, with 18 bases between. CDR3 length: 15 amino acids. Here the CDR3 DNA reads TGTGCCAGCAGCTACCGGGGTACACTAGCCGATGAGCAGTTCTTC. Amino acid sequence: CASSYRGTLADEQFF.

V usage is TRBV4-1 and J usage is TRBJ1-5, with a tentative D call TRBD1 (5 bases). V was cut by 4 bases and J by 7 bases, with 20 bases left in between. From germline, CDR1 is MGHRA and CDR2 YSYEKL. CDR3 size: 16 residues. In DNA form, the CDR3 reads TGCGCCAGCAGCCCGCCCGGAATCGGGGGTGGGCAGCCCCAGCATTTT. Protein product: CASSPPGIGGGQPQHF.

V and J are TRBV30 and TRBJ2-7; D is perhaps TRBD2 (6 bases). This CDR3 is built from 14 residues. V lost 1 base and J lost 3, with 13 bases in between. Germline V gene lookup returns CDR1 GTSNPN and CDR2 SVGIG (reference sequence). Here the CDR3 reads CAWSAGRQYYEQYF. The CDR3 DNA sequence: TGTGCCTGGAGTGCAGGGAGGCAGTACTACGAGCAGTACTTC.

The chain links TRBV6-5 to TRBJ2-7, with a tentative D call TRBD1 (5 bases). In germline, CDR1 is MNHEY, CDR2 SVGAGI. V lost 6 bases, J lost 1 base, and 13 bases lay in between. This CDR3 spans 14 amino acids. The CDR3 spells CASSRTRSSYEQYF. CDR3 sequence (DNA): TGTGCCAGCAGCAGGACACGTTCTTCCTACGAGCAGTACTTC.

This clone was detected a few times. The J gene is TRBJ1-3, the V gene TRBV5-4; D uncertain. V lost 4 bases, J lost 0 bases, and 17 bases lay in between. The CDR3 is 17 residues long. Germline CDR1 and CDR2: SGHNT and YYREEE (reference sequence). CDR3 sequence (DNA): TGTGCCAGCAGCGGTACTACACCAGCCTCCTCTGGAAACACCATATATTTT. The encoded protein is CASSGTTPASSGNTIYF. The full variable domain, in which reference TRBV5-4 and TRBJ1-3 provide the parts outside the CDR3, is ETGVTQSPTHLIKTRGQQVTLRCSSQSGHNTVSWYQQALGQGPQFIFQYYREEENGRGNFPPRFSGLQFPNYSSELNVNALELDDSALYLCASSGTTPASSGNTIYFGEGSWLTVV.

The chain links TRBV11-1 to TRBJ2-3; a possible D gene is TRBD2 (7 bases). V lost 1 base, J lost 6 bases, and 14 bases lay in between. The CDR3 has 15 amino acids. Germline lookup yields CDR1 SGHAT and CDR2 FQDESV (reference sequence). CDR3 sequence reads: CASSLEGGGWDTQYF. Written as DNA, the CDR3 is TGTGCCAGCAGCTTAGAGGGAGGGGGATGGGATACGCAGTATTTT.

To note about this clone: The sample has other DNA sequences that encode this CDR3 too. The V call is TRBV18, the J call TRBJ2-5; TRBD1 aligns across 7 bases. V lost 4 bases, J lost 5 bases, and 4 bases stayed unmatched. CDR1 KGHSH and CDR2 LQKENI come from the germline V gene. The CDR3 sequence is 13 residues long. The CDR3 sequence is CASSRQGGETQYF. The CDR3 DNA reads as TGTGCCAGCTCACGACAGGGTGGGGAGACCCAGTACTTC.

This chain connects TRBV27 to TRBJ2-2; D possibly corresponds to TRBD1 (5 bases). Germline V gene sequence: CDR1 MNHEY, CDR2 SMNVEV (reference sequence). The CDR3 is 14 amino acids. V was trimmed by 3 bases and J by 7 bases, leaving 12 bases between them. For the CDR3, the DNA is TGTGCCAGCAGTTTGATGGCAGGGATCGGGGAGCTGTTTTTT. Its protein product is CASSLMAGIGELFF.

The J gene is TRBJ2-7, the V gene TRBV21-1; the table's D gene call, TRBD1, was not cross checked with the DNA. TRBV21-1 is assigned pseudogene status. CDR3 size: 15 residues. The DNA for the CDR3 is TGTGCCAGCAGCAAAGTAGGGACAGGTCCCTACGAGCAGTACTTC. It yields the protein CASSKVGTGPYEQYF.

V usage is TRBV12-3 or TRBV12-4 and J usage is TRBJ1-3; no firm D call. V was clipped by 3 bases and J by 3 bases, with 3 bases between them. This CDR3 has 12 amino acids. In DNA form, the CDR3 reads TGTGCCAGCAGTTTTAGTGGAAACACCATATATTTT. It specifies CASSFSGNTIYF.

The chain is built from TRBV10-3 and TRBJ2-1; D is perhaps TRBD2 (5 bases). Trimming stripped 0 bases from V and 6 bases from J, with 12 bases between. Germline V gives CDR1 ENHRY, CDR2 SYGVKD. The CDR3 has 15 residues. In nucleotides, the CDR3 is TGTGCCATCAGTGAGTCCACTAGTTGGCTCAATGAGCAGTTCTTC. Residues: CAISESTSWLNEQFF.

This rearrangement joins TRBV10-1 to TRBJ2-7, with D possibly being TRBD2 (6 bases). From germline, CDR1 is WNHNN and CDR2 SYGVQD (reference sequence). V lost 10 bases and J 3 bases, leaving 16 bases between the germline ends. CDR3 length: 13 amino acids. The CDR3 DNA follows: TGCGCCACCTGCAGGGACTTCCTCTACGAGCAGTACTTC. Protein: CATCRDFLYEQYF.

The chain recombines TRBV7-2 with TRBJ2-5; TRBD2 matches at 11 bases. V dropped 5 bases and J dropped 1; count of bases not matched to a gene: 6. CDR3 length equals 16 residues. Germline-derived CDR1 and CDR2 are SGHTA and FQGNSA. The chain's CDR3 is CASSITGTSGQETQYF. The CDR3 DNA reads as TGTGCCAGCAGCATCACCGGGACTAGCGGCCAAGAGACCCAGTACTTC.

The rearrangement links TRBV28 to TRBJ2-3; 8 bases line up with TRBD2. V shed 8 bases and J 3 bases; nucleotides not matched to a gene: 19. Germline V gene sequence: CDR1 MDHEN, CDR2 SYDVKM. The CDR3 is made up of 18 amino acids. Here the CDR3 DNA reads TGTGCCAGCGGGAGAAGCGGGAGTCCTCACCTACCTACAGATACGCAGTATTTT. Translated, it gives CASGRSGSPHLPTDTQYF.

The rearrangement uses TRBV6-5 and TRBJ2-7, with 10 bases identical to TRBD1. Germline assignment: CDR1 MNHEY and CDR2 SVGAGI. The CDR3 has 14 amino acids. Losses at the gene ends were 7 bases for V and 2 bases for J; bases not matched to a gene: 5. The CDR3 sequence is CASKSGTGAYEQYF. As DNA, the CDR3 is TGTGCCAGCAAATCCGGGACAGGGGCCTACGAGCAGTACTTC.

This clone was detected once. The rearrangement links TRBV29-1 to TRBJ2-7; D remains unclear. This CDR3 is built from 9 residues. Germline CDR1 reads SQVTM; CDR2 reads ANQGSEA. In DNA, the CDR3 is TGCAGTTTCCTCCACGAGCAGTACTTC. It encodes CSFLHEQYF.

The chain couples TRBV5-6 to TRBJ2-3; 7 bases match TRBD2. This CDR3 spans 17 amino acids. Germline loops: CDR1 SGHDT, CDR2 YYEEEE. Germline trimming cut 1 base from V and 2 bases from J; bases unmatched to any gene: 10. The CDR3: CASSLPTLAGSTDTQYF. CDR3 DNA sequence: TGTGCCAGCAGCTTGCCAACTTTAGCGGGTTCCACAGATACGCAGTATTTT.

The sample holds a few counts of this clone. V gene TRBV18 combines with J gene TRBJ2-7; D unresolved. V was shortened by 7 bases and J by 0 bases, with 13 bases between the two germline ends. This CDR3 region has 14 residues. The germline V gene encodes CDR1 KGHSH and CDR2 LQKENI. The CDR3 region is CASFQTPSSYEQYF. In DNA form, the CDR3 reads TGTGCCAGCTTCCAAACCCCGAGCTCCTACGAGCAGTACTTC. Using reference TRBV18 and TRBJ2-7 for the parts outside the CDR3, the full variable domain is NAGVMQNPRHLVRRRGQEARLRCSPMKGHSHVYWYRQLPEEGLKFMVYLQKENIIDESGMPKERFSAEFPKEGPSILRIQQVVRGDSAAYFCASFQTPSSYEQYFGPGTRLTVT.

The gene calls are TRBV4-2 and TRBJ2-7; 11 bases match TRBD1. Looked up from germline, CDR1 is LGHNA and CDR2 is YNFKEQ. This CDR3 is 15 amino acids long. V lost 0 bases to trimming and J lost 4 bases; unmatched junction nucleotides: 2. The CDR3 sequence: CASSQEDRGRYEQYF. The CDR3 bases are TGTGCCAGCAGCCAAGAGGACAGGGGGCGATACGAGCAGTACTTC.